Listed below are T cell receptor beta chains from one sample, sequenced in a study of beta chain features in type 1 diabetes. TCRdb keeps only in-frame clones here, not all; method: immunoSEQ multiplex PCR. The profile covers 900,000 or so clones, with roughly 15% appearing a single time and 0.023% taken by the ten largest. Sequenced input: naive CD4+ T cells from blood. Receptors originate from a woman under 30 in good health. Each CDR3 is given with its conserved first and last residue. The order of the fields is clone size, D gene, V gene, J gene, CDR3 length, CDR3 protein, CDR3 DNA. A D gene is named only where the DNA matches it firmly. Expanded clones get a size class; other rows say once, few or many, or leave the size out.

abundance: -; d_gene: -; v_gene: TRBV7-2; j_gene: TRBJ2-3; len: 17; CDR3aa: CASSLAGTARSTDTQYF; CDR3nt: TGTGCCAGCAGCTTAGCGGGGACGGCAAGAAGCACAGATACGCAGTATTTT
abundance: few; d_gene: TRBD1; v_gene: TRBV7-2; j_gene: TRBJ1-1; len: 14; CDR3aa: CASSFQGGNTEAFF; CDR3nt: TGTGCCAGCAGCTTTCAGGGGGGTAACACTGAAGCTTTCTTT
abundance: -; d_gene: -; v_gene: TRBV29-1; j_gene: TRBJ2-7; len: 13; CDR3aa: CSVTGTGTYEQYF; CDR3nt: TGCAGCGTTACCGGGACTGGGACCTACGAGCAGTACTTC
abundance: few; d_gene: -; v_gene: TRBV19; j_gene: TRBJ2-5; len: 15; CDR3aa: CASSVRGAGDKTQYF; CDR3nt: TGTGCCAGTAGTGTTCGGGGGGCTGGGGACAAGACCCAGTACTTC
abundance: -; d_gene: TRBD2; v_gene: TRBV19; j_gene: TRBJ2-1; len: 14; CDR3aa: CASSIRGSNHEQFF; CDR3nt: TGTGCCAGTAGTATTCGCGGGAGCAACCATGAGCAGTTCTTC
abundance: -; d_gene: -; v_gene: TRBV5-1; j_gene: TRBJ2-5; len: 11; CDR3aa: CASGYQETQYF; CDR3nt: TGCGCCAGCGGCTACCAAGAGACCCAGTACTTC
abundance: -; d_gene: -; v_gene: TRBV9; j_gene: TRBJ2-5; len: 14; CDR3aa: CASSVLPYQETQYF; CDR3nt: TGTGCCAGCAGCGTGCTACCGTACCAAGAGACCCAGTACTTC
abundance: few; d_gene: TRBD2; v_gene: TRBV10-3; j_gene: TRBJ2-7; len: 16; CDR3aa: CAISEDRTSGIREQYF; CDR3nt: TGTGCCATCAGTGAAGACCGGACTAGCGGGATTCGAGAGCAGTACTTC
abundance: -; d_gene: -; v_gene: TRBV4-1; j_gene: TRBJ1-5; len: 15; CDR3aa: CASSQDWTGNQPQHF; CDR3nt: TGCGCCAGCAGCCAAGATTGGACCGGCAATCAGCCCCAGCATTTT
abundance: few; d_gene: -; v_gene: TRBV19; j_gene: TRBJ2-7; len: 13; CDR3aa: CASSPQGSYEQYF; CDR3nt: TGTGCCAGTAGTCCCCAGGGTTCCTACGAGCAGTACTTC
abundance: -; d_gene: TRBD2; v_gene: TRBV9; j_gene: TRBJ2-7; len: 13; CDR3aa: CASSVGLAYEQYF; CDR3nt: TGTGCCAGCAGCGTCGGACTAGCCTACGAGCAGTACTTC
abundance: few; d_gene: -; v_gene: TRBV18; j_gene: TRBJ2-3; len: 16; CDR3aa: CASSPGVGGSTDTQYF; CDR3nt: TGTGCCAGCTCACCGGGAGTCGGCGGGAGCACAGATACGCAGTATTTT
abundance: -; d_gene: -; v_gene: TRBV4-3; j_gene: TRBJ2-2; len: 12; CDR3aa: CASLAGTGELFF; CDR3nt: TGCGCCAGCTTGGCGGGAACCGGGGAGCTGTTTTTT
abundance: -; d_gene: -; v_gene: TRBV18; j_gene: TRBJ1-5; len: 13; CDR3aa: CASSPGVLQPQHF; CDR3nt: TGTGCCAGCTCACCAGGGGTTTTGCAGCCCCAGCATTTT
abundance: -; d_gene: -; v_gene: TRBV5-1; j_gene: TRBJ2-2; len: 15; CDR3aa: CASSSMDRLAGELFF; CDR3nt: TGCGCCAGCAGCTCAATGGACAGATTGGCCGGGGAGCTGTTTTTT
abundance: -; d_gene: -; v_gene: TRBV5-1; j_gene: TRBJ2-7; len: 15; CDR3aa: CASSLGQGPLYEQYF; CDR3nt: TGCGCCAGCAGCTTGGGGCAGGGACCTCTCTACGAGCAGTACTTC
abundance: -; d_gene: -; v_gene: TRBV29-1; j_gene: TRBJ2-3; len: 14; CDR3aa: CSVDGGFRTDTQYF; CDR3nt: TGCAGCGTTGATGGGGGTTTCCGCACAGATACGCAGTATTTT
abundance: few; d_gene: -; v_gene: TRBV20-1; j_gene: TRBJ2-3; len: 11; CDR3aa: CSAGNTDTQYF; CDR3nt: TGCAGTGCCGGAAACACAGATACGCAGTATTTT
abundance: -; d_gene: -; v_gene: TRBV5-8; j_gene: TRBJ2-2; len: 14; CDR3aa: CASSLGRNTGELFF; CDR3nt: TGTGCCAGCAGCTTGGGACGAAACACCGGGGAGCTGTTTTTT
abundance: few; d_gene: TRBD2; v_gene: TRBV5-4; j_gene: TRBJ2-2; len: 15; CDR3aa: CASSQGSGTSGELFF; CDR3nt: TGTGCCAGCAGCCAAGGTAGCGGGACGAGCGGGGAGCTGTTTTTT
abundance: -; d_gene: -; v_gene: TRBV7-2; j_gene: TRBJ2-7; len: 15; CDR3aa: CASSLRGPGSYEQYF; CDR3nt: TGTGCCAGCAGCTTAAGGGGCCCCGGCTCCTACGAGCAGTACTTC
abundance: few; d_gene: -; v_gene: TRBV2; j_gene: TRBJ2-3; len: 14; CDR3aa: CASRASGELHTQYF; CDR3nt: TGTGCCAGCAGGGCCTCGGGCGAGCTCCATACGCAGTATTTT
abundance: -; d_gene: -; v_gene: TRBV28; j_gene: TRBJ2-3; len: 14; CDR3aa: CASSSGRWADTQYF; CDR3nt: TGTGCCAGCAGTTCCGGCCGGTGGGCAGATACGCAGTATTTT
abundance: -; d_gene: TRBD2; v_gene: TRBV5-1; j_gene: TRBJ2-5; len: 15; CDR3aa: CASSLTGLARETQYF; CDR3nt: TGCGCCAGCAGCCTAACGGGACTAGCGAGGGAGACCCAGTACTTC
abundance: few; d_gene: -; v_gene: TRBV10-3; j_gene: TRBJ2-1; len: 14; CDR3aa: CAISEKLEAFEQFF; CDR3nt: TGTGCCATCAGTGAAAAGTTGGAGGCGTTTGAGCAGTTCTTC
abundance: few; d_gene: -; v_gene: TRBV5-1; j_gene: TRBJ2-1; len: 15; CDR3aa: CASSWAAGSYNEQFF; CDR3nt: TGCGCCAGCAGCTGGGCAGCTGGGTCCTACAATGAGCAGTTCTTC
abundance: few; d_gene: TRBD2; v_gene: TRBV28; j_gene: TRBJ2-3; len: 15; CDR3aa: CASSRLAESADTQYF; CDR3nt: TGTGCCAGCAGTAGACTAGCGGAGAGCGCAGATACGCAGTATTTT
abundance: -; d_gene: -; v_gene: TRBV9; j_gene: TRBJ2-2; len: 12; CDR3aa: CASSVLTGELFF; CDR3nt: TGTGCCAGCAGCGTGTTAACCGGGGAGCTGTTTTTT
abundance: few; d_gene: -; v_gene: TRBV28; j_gene: TRBJ1-2; len: 14; CDR3aa: CASSLVPGEYGYTF; CDR3nt: TGTGCCAGCAGTTTAGTTCCAGGGGAGTATGGCTACACCTTC
abundance: -; d_gene: TRBD1; v_gene: TRBV29-1; j_gene: TRBJ1-1; len: 14; CDR3aa: CSVRGTGMNTEAFF; CDR3nt: TGCAGCGTGCGTGGGACAGGGATGAACACTGAAGCTTTCTTT
abundance: -; d_gene: TRBD2; v_gene: TRBV28; j_gene: TRBJ2-1; len: 14; CDR3aa: CASSPGLAHGKQFF; CDR3nt: TGTGCCAGCAGTCCCGGACTAGCCCATGGGAAGCAGTTCTTC
abundance: few; d_gene: -; v_gene: TRBV9; j_gene: TRBJ2-7; len: 15; CDR3aa: CASSVAFGGGYEQYF; CDR3nt: TGTGCCAGCAGCGTAGCCTTCGGAGGGGGCTACGAGCAGTACTTC